This T cell receptor beta chain was sequenced for a study of spatial heterogeneity in lung cancer (dated by TCRdb to the late 2010s). Regarding the study in general: Beta-chain transcripts were consistently detected in greater numbers than alpha-chain transcripts, which likely reflects a higher abundance of beta-chain transcripts. Both alpha and beta chains were TCR-sequenced in around 230 tumor regions, 64 matched nontumor lung samples and around 54 PBMC samples obtained at surgery. In non-small cell lung cancer, the study quantitatively compared TCR alpha and beta repertoires across several tumor regions, matched nontumor lung, and blood. Nonsynonymous mutation counts, determined by whole-exome sequencing of tumor tissue, were related to features of the TCR repertoire. In the raw uncorrected reads, each unique combination of TCR and UMI appeared on average more than ten times.

Receptor amplification or capture employed 5' RACE. The data were produced on a NextSeq 500. In the TCR library protocol, a unique molecular identifier was attached to each TCR cDNA molecule so that PCR and sequencing errors could be corrected. On the authors' methods: Decombinator tools were used for TCR identification, UMI-based error correction and CDR3 extraction. Expanded TCRs were defined as those above a frequency of 2 per 1,000, corresponding to the top 1% of the tumor frequency distribution. Rényi diversity was computed with the R vegan package after subsampling each repertoire 100 times to 5,000 TCRs. CDR3 similarity networks were built from amino acid triplet string-kernel similarity, with CDR3s being connected when pairwise similarity was above 0.82. The public reads were reanalyzed by TCRdb: fastp trimming at Q25, MiXCR alignment, in-frame beta chains only. Entries are consolidated by CDR3 protein sequence, retaining the most common genes and DNA. In this record, the V and J calls reflect TCRdb's handling and not the investigators' own analysis. The sample profile shows about 38,000 distinct CDR3 sequences; roughly 8% of them were found once. The top ten hold 28% of the sample.

This clonotype has just one count. Its antigen target is currently unknown. A read error is possible here, since a much larger clone lies one base away. In light of the paper, this sample's time point label describes: sample taken at primary tumor resection. For TCR sequencing, whole RNA was extracted from tumor and nontumor lung tissue, or from cryopreserved PBMC samples, and no cell sorting was done. The donors were more than 65 patients from the lung TRACERx cohort who had early-stage, untreated non-small cell lung cancer. Patients were selected for TCR sequencing only if sufficient RNA was available from at least two tumor regions. The germline V gene provides CDR1 MNHEY and CDR2 SVGAGI. Inclusive of the bounding cysteine and phenylalanine, the CDR3 is 13 residues long. Only the CDR3 DNA is retained, 39 bases long and in frame from the first base. The full study reports these points: Ubiquitous expanded tumor TCRs were detected in blood more often at tumor resection than at routine follow-up. Additional single-cell paired TCR alpha and beta sequencing was considered necessary to confirm, at a functional level, the hypothesis that regional TCRs recognize regional mutations.

The sequence was collected from a male donor with early-stage non-small cell lung cancer. The sequence joins TRBV6-5 to TRBJ2-3, with a tentative D gene TRBD1 over 5 matching bases. This sample comprised PBMCs, obtained at surgery. The CDR3 is CASSYVGADTRYF. The DNA sequence is as follows: TGTGCCAGCAGTTACGTTGGGGCAGATACGCGGTATTTT.